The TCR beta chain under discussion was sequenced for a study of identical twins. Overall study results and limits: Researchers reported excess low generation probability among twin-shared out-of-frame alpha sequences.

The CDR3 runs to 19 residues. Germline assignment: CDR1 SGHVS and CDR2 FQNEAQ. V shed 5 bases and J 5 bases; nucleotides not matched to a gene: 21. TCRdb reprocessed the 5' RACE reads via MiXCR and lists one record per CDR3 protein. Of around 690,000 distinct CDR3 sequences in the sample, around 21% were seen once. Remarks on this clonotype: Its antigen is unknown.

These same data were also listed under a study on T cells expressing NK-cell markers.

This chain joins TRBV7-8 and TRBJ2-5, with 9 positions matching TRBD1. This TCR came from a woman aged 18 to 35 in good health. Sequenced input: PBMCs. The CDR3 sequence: CASSKGTGWSLSLGETQYF. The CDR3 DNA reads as TGTGCCAGCAGCAAAGGGACAGGGTGGTCCCTGAGCCTGGGGGAGACCCAGTACTTC.